Below are 13 T cell receptor beta chains sequenced from a single sample in a study of molecular identifiers for immune sequencing clone quantification. A single record per CDR3 protein comes from TCRdb applying MiXCR to the PCR reads. The top ten clones hold about 0.7% of a sample with around 300,000 distinct CDR3 sequences, under 25% of them seen once. The sequencing sample was made of naive CD8+ T cells from blood, with Jurkat cell RNA spiked in. As for subset: FACS-sorted CD8+CD4-CCR7+CD45RA+ naive T cells. Receptor source: a human donor in good health. Some libraries in this study had Jurkat cell RNA spiked in.

Points on this clonotype: This clone may be a read error of a much larger clone one base away. The chain joins TRBV5-1 to TRBJ2-5, with D maybe TRBD2 (5 bases). CDR3 size: 17 residues. The V gene's germline CDR1 is SGHRS and CDR2 YFSETQ. Trimming left V 4 bases short and J 4 bases short, with 23 bases between. CDR3 in amino acids: CASSQMRGPYTTETQYF. The CDR3 DNA reads TGCGCCAGCAGCCAAATGCGAGGGCCGTACACAACAGAGACCCAGTACTTC.

This clonotype was recorded at least ten times. The germline gene is not matched at one end of the junction; a read error may be the cause. This sequence joins TRBV4-3 and TRBJ2-1; 10 positions match TRBD2. Germline CDR1 reads LGHNA; CDR2 reads YSLEER. This CDR3 is 14 amino acids long. CDR3 in amino acids: CASTQGLADNEQFF. CDR3 sequence (DNA): TGCGCCAGCACCCAAGGACTAGCGGACAATGAGCAGTTCTTC.

This clonotype was observed many times. This rearrangement joins TRBV5-1 to TRBJ2-3; TRBD2 matches 14 bases. Per germline, CDR1 SGHRS and CDR2 YFSETQ. The CDR3 runs to 19 residues. The V segment lost 4 bases and the J segment 2 bases; nucleotides outside the gene matches: 12. Here the CDR3 reads CASSITPGLAGGITDTQYF. For the CDR3, the DNA is TGCGCCAGCAGCATCACCCCCGGACTAGCGGGGGGAATCACAGATACGCAGTATTTT.

About this clonotype itself: Since a much larger clone is just one base distant, this may be a read error. The rearrangement links TRBV9 to TRBJ2-4; tentatively, D is TRBD2 (5 bases). Looked up from germline, CDR1 is SGDLS and CDR2 is YYNGEE. This CDR3 region has 17 residues. V lost 3 bases to trimming and J lost 1 base, with 17 bases between them. In nucleotides, the CDR3 is TGTGCCAGCAGCGCCTACGACTACCAGTCGGCCAAAAACATTCAGTACTTC. Protein product: CASSAYDYQSAKNIQYF.

The chain employs TRBV25-1 and TRBJ2-5, with D possibly being TRBD2 (7 bases). Trimming cost V 4 bases and J 5 bases, with 11 bases left between them. Germline V gives CDR1 MGHDK, CDR2 SYGVNS. The CDR3 contains 13 residues. The CDR3 sequence is CASSAQGGETQYF. CDR3 nucleotides: TGTGCCAGCAGTGCACAGGGAGGGGAGACCCAGTACTTC. The variable domain in full, completed from reference TRBV25-1 and TRBJ2-5, reads EADIYQTPRYLVIGTGKKITLECSQTMGHDKMYWYQQDPGMELHLIHYSYGVNSTEKGDLSSESTVSRIRTEHFPLTLESARPSHTSQYLCASSAQGGETQYFGPGTRLLVL.

This clonotype was detected many times. The rearrangement joins TRBV14 to TRBJ1-3, with TRBD1 matching 7 bases. Germline CDR1 reads SGHDN; CDR2 reads FVKESK. The CDR3 is 15 amino acids. V lost 6 bases to trimming and J lost 0 bases; unmatched junction nucleotides: 5. The CDR3 coding sequence is TGTGCCAGCAGGGACACAGGGGTCTCTGGAAACACCATATATTTT. This encodes CASRDTGVSGNTIYF.

This clonotype was recorded a few times. J is TRBJ2-5 and V is TRBV11-2; 7 bases match TRBD1. CDR3 length: 15 amino acids. Trimming at V came to 3 bases and at J to 0 bases, leaving 4 bases not matched to a gene. The V gene's germline CDR1 is SGHAT and CDR2 FQNNGV. The CDR3 here is CASSFTGTDQETQYF. The CDR3 DNA sequence: TGTGCCAGCAGCTTTACCGGGACAGACCAAGAGACCCAGTACTTC.

The table lists this clonotype with many counts. The chain employs TRBV7-9 and TRBJ1-4, with D hard to call. V was shortened by 7 bases and J by 1 base, with 19 bases between the two germline ends. The germline gives CDR1 SEHNR, CDR2 FQNEAQ (reference sequence). The CDR3 sequence is 17 residues long. CDR3 residues: CASKLTGNGITNEKLFF. CDR3 sequence (DNA): TGTGCCAGCAAGCTTACCGGGAATGGGATAACTAATGAAAAACTGTTTTTT. The full variable domain, with the rest looked up from reference TRBV7-9 and TRBJ1-4, is DTGVSQNPRHKITKRGQNVTFRCDPISEHNRLYWYRQTLGQGPEFLTYFQNEAQLEKSRLLSDRFSAERPKGSFSTLEIQRTEQGDSAMYLCASKLTGNGITNEKLFFGSGTQLSVL.

This clonotype was recorded many times. V and J are TRBV6-5 and TRBJ1-1; 7 bases map to TRBD1. The V segment lost 6 bases and the J segment 2 bases; nucleotides outside the gene matches: 6. Germline V gene lookup returns CDR1 MNHEY and CDR2 SVGAGI. The CDR3 loop spans 14 amino acids. DNA for the CDR3: TGTGCCAGCAGCCCACAGGGGCTTAACACTGAAGCTTTCTTT. Translating it yields CASSPQGLNTEAFF.

This clonotype has only a few counts. In DNA, the CDR3 is TGTGCCAGCAGCCGACGGCTTGACGCCTACGAGCAGTACTTC. Translating it yields CASSRRLDAYEQYF. The chain carries TRBV3-1 and TRBJ2-7; D not certain. The CDR3 runs 14 residues. CDR1 LGHDT and CDR2 YNNKEL come from the germline V gene (reference sequence). V was trimmed by 4 bases and J by 2 bases, leaving 12 bases between them.

With regard to this clonotype: A much larger clonotype is one base distant, so this may be a read error. The V call is TRBV29-1, the J call TRBJ2-5; D gene ambiguous. The germline V gene has CDR1 SQVTM and CDR2 ANQGSEA. The CDR3 spans 14 residues. CDR3 DNA: TGCGGCGTTGAAGATTTCCGGCTGAAAGAGACCCAGTACTTC. This codes for CGVEDFRLKETQYF.

This clonotype was observed a few times. The chain recombines TRBV11-2 with TRBJ2-3; the D call may be TRBD1 or TRBD2 (5 bases each). Germline V gene sequence: CDR1 SGHAT, CDR2 FQNNGV. The CDR3 covers 15 residues. Trimming shortened V by 1 base and J by 2 bases, and 10 bases separated the two germline ends. The CDR3 spells CASSLGGRFTDTQYF. In DNA, the CDR3 is TGTGCCAGCAGCTTAGGGGGACGGTTCACAGATACGCAGTATTTT. The full variable domain, its missing parts supplied by reference TRBV11-2 and TRBJ2-3, is EAGVAQSPRYKIIEKRQSVAFWCNPISGHATLYWYQQILGQGPKLLIQFQNNGVVDDSQLPKDRFSAERLKGVDSTLKIQPAKLEDSAVYLCASSLGGRFTDTQYFGPGTRLTVL.

This clonotype has just a few counts. The genes are TRBV4-2 and TRBJ2-7, with D maybe TRBD2 (5 bases). V gave up 0 bases and J gave up 5 bases, with 23 bases separating them. The CDR3 contains 18 residues. The germline CDR1 and CDR2 sequences are LGHNA and YNFKEQ. CDR3 in amino acids: CASSQDSPGGGRGDEQYF. DNA of the CDR3: TGTGCCAGCAGCCAAGATTCCCCCGGTGGTGGGAGAGGCGACGAGCAGTACTTC.